The 9 T cell receptor beta chains presented below share a single source sample, sequenced in a study of blood T cell repertoires in COVID-19. Sequencing used immunoSEQ multiplex PCR; TCRdb keeps in-frame clones, though not all of them. Among about 69,000 clones, almost 80% were seen once, and the ten largest hold 15% to 20%. Sequenced input: peripheral blood. The receptors shown here come from a man aged 55-75 years with acute or convalescent COVID-19.

The chain combines TRBV19 with TRBJ1-3, with D maybe TRBD1 (6 bases). V lost 9 bases and J lost 2, with 17 bases in between. The CDR3 runs to 15 residues. Per germline, CDR1 LNHDA and CDR2 SQIVND (reference sequence). In DNA, the CDR3 is TGTGCCAGCACTATTTCAGGGGTACCTGGAAACACCATATATTTT. Translated: CASTISGVPGNTIYF.

The chain links TRBV3-1 (or the pseudogene TRBV3-2) to TRBJ2-1; 10 nucleotides line up with TRBD2. CDR1 and CDR2 (germline): LGHDT, YNNKEL (reference sequence). V trimming: 1 base; J trimming: 7 bases; junction bases outside the gene matches: 1. The CDR3 sequence is 14 residues long. The CDR3: CASSQGLAGNEQFF. CDR3 coding DNA: TGTGCCAGCAGCCAAGGACTAGCGGGTAATGAGCAGTTCTTC.

The chain couples TRBV19 to TRBJ2-2; D is unclear. Per the germline V gene, CDR1 is LNHDA and CDR2 is SQIVND (reference sequence). CDR3 length equals 13 residues. Trimming removed 0 bases at V and 5 bases at J, with 4 bases between. The DNA for the CDR3 is TGTGCCAGTAGTATAGAACATACCGGGGAGCTGTTTTTT. Translation: CASSIEHTGELFF.

The genes are TRBV7-3 and TRBJ2-7; 9 nucleotides agree with TRBD1. Trimming took 5 bases from V and 3 from J; bases not matched to a gene: 5. CDR1 is SGHTA and CDR2 is FQGTGA in the germline V gene. This CDR3 contains 14 residues. The CDR3 spells CASSKGQGVYEQYF. CDR3 nucleotide sequence: TGTGCCAGCAGCAAGGGACAGGGAGTCTACGAGCAGTACTTC.

The chain combines TRBV7-2 with TRBJ2-7, with TRBD1 matching 9 bases. The CDR3 is made up of 14 amino acids. V trimming: 5 bases; J trimming: 4 bases; junction bases outside the gene matches: 6. Germline CDR1 and CDR2: SGHTA and FQGNSA. CDR3 sequence reads: CASSTRQGEYEQYF. CDR3 coding DNA: TGTGCCAGCAGCACCAGACAGGGGGAATACGAGCAGTACTTC.

This clone was picked up one time. The chain combines TRBV28 with TRBJ2-2; maybe TRBD1 (6 bases). CDR1 MDHEN and CDR2 SYDVKM come from the germline V gene. The V end lost 2 bases, the J end lost 7 bases, and 20 bases lay between the germline ends. The CDR3 spans 17 residues. The CDR3 here is CASSLLIRTDVDGELFF. The CDR3 DNA follows: TGTGCCAGCAGTTTACTAATCCGGACAGATGTGGACGGGGAGCTGTTTTTT.

The gene calls are TRBV15 and TRBJ1-4; D uncertain. Trimming stripped 8 bases from V and 5 bases from J, with 21 bases between. The CDR3 length is 16 residues. Germline CDR1 is LNHNV and CDR2 is YYDKDF (reference sequence). The CDR3 sequence is CATGRPSAAQNEKLFF. The CDR3 region has the DNA TGTGCCACCGGTCGCCCCTCGGCGGCCCAAAATGAAAAACTGTTTTTT.

This chain links TRBV5-4 with TRBJ2-3, with TRBD2 matching 12 bases. Germline V gene data show CDR1 as SGHNT and CDR2 as YYREEE (reference sequence). V lost 4 bases to trimming and J lost 6 bases; unmatched junction nucleotides: 9. The CDR3 extends over 16 amino acids. CDR3 sequence (DNA): TGTGCCAGCAGCCCCCGGACTAGCGGGGCCATCGATACGCAGTATTTT. This codes for CASSPRTSGAIDTQYF. The complete variable domain, with remaining parts taken from reference TRBV5-4 and TRBJ2-3, reads ETGVTQSPTHLIKTRGQQVTLRCSSQSGHNTVSWYQQALGQGPQFIFQYYREEENGRGNFPPRFSGLQFPNYSSELNVNALELDDSALYLCASSPRTSGAIDTQYFGPGTRLTVL.

The chain couples TRBV5-1 to TRBJ2-2; 7 bases are shared with TRBD1. After removal of 3 bases from V and 7 bases from J, the junction contained 6 bases not matched to a gene. This CDR3 contains 14 residues. Germline lookup yields CDR1 SGHRS and CDR2 YFSETQ. The CDR3 spells CASSSPQGSGELFF. DNA of the CDR3: TGCGCCAGCAGCTCACCACAGGGGAGCGGGGAGCTGTTTTTT.